A single sample is the source of the 23 T cell receptor beta chains below, sequenced in a study of cytomegalovirus exposure and HLA in healthy donors. It was with 60 Vbeta and 13 Jbeta primers that the PCR ran. Some clones are missing from TCRdb's copy, which holds only in-frame ones; the method was immunoSEQ multiplex PCR. The data contain 60,000 to 85,000 clones, roughly 76% of them singletons. The specimen sequenced was PBMCs. The origin of the receptors is a male donor in good health and CMV-seropositive.

V and J are TRBV10-3 and TRBJ2-1, with TRBD2 identical over 16 bases. The V gene's germline CDR1 is ENHRY and CDR2 SYGVKD. This CDR3 comprises 17 residues. V dropped 10 bases and J dropped 9; count of bases not matched to a gene: 15. DNA of the CDR3: TGTGCCACCACCGGGACTAGCGGGAGGGGGCGCCTACGTGAGCAGTTCTTC. Residues: CATTGTSGRGRLREQFF.

This clone was detected only once. J is TRBJ2-7 and V is TRBV4-2; D remains ambiguous. The CDR3 length is 13 residues. CDR1 LGHNA and CDR2 YNFKEQ come from the germline V gene. Trimming shortened V by 0 bases and J by 6 bases, and 9 bases separated the two germline ends. The CDR3 coding sequence is TGTGCCAGCAGCCAAGATGAGCTGCGCGAGCAGTACTTC. Its protein product is CASSQDELREQYF.

This chain connects TRBV18 to TRBJ1-2; 9 positions match TRBD1. This CDR3 has 15 residues. Germline CDR1 is KGHSH and CDR2 is LQKENI. V lost 3 bases and J lost 4; bases outside the gene matches: 6. The CDR3 is CASSPTPGQGYGYTF. The CDR3 DNA is TGTGCCAGCTCACCTACACCGGGACAGGGCTATGGCTACACCTTC.

V usage is TRBV6-5 and J usage is TRBJ1-4, with 7 bases fitting TRBD1. CDR3 length equals 13 residues. V dropped 7 bases and J dropped 6; count of bases not matched to a gene: 5. The germline V gene encodes CDR1 MNHEY and CDR2 SVGAGI. The CDR3 DNA follows: TGTGCCAGCAAAGCAGGGGGTTATGAAAAACTGTTTTTT. Its translation is CASKAGGYEKLFF.

The rearrangement uses TRBV11-2 and TRBJ2-7, with 7 bases lining up with TRBD1. The CDR3 loop spans 17 amino acids. J lost 4 bases, V lost 5 bases, and 17 bases had no gene match. The germline V gene has CDR1 SGHAT and CDR2 FQNNGV. Here the CDR3 DNA reads TGTGCCAGCAGCCCCTCCGGGACAGAGGTTATGGGATACGAGCAGTACTTC. Translation gives CASSPSGTEVMGYEQYF.

The genes are TRBV5-1 and TRBJ1-4; D possibly corresponds to TRBD1 (5 bases). Deletions cut 6 bases from V and 2 bases from J, with 14 bases between. Per germline, CDR1 SGHRS and CDR2 YFSETQ. The CDR3 extends over 15 amino acids. The CDR3 DNA reads as TGCGCCAGCACGAGAACCGGGGGGACTAATGAAAAACTGTTTTTT. It codes for CASTRTGGTNEKLFF.

The rearrangement joins TRBV2 to TRBJ1-4, with D possibly matching TRBD1 (6 bases). Germline V gene data show CDR1 as SNHLY and CDR2 as FYNNEI. V was clipped by 6 bases and J by 8 bases, with 16 bases between them. CDR3 length: 14 amino acids. CDR3 nucleotides: TGTGCCAGCAGAATAGGGGGGGCGCGAGAAAAACTGTTTTTT. Amino acid sequence: CASRIGGAREKLFF.

The chain links TRBV19 to TRBJ2-1, with 9 bases matching TRBD2. The CDR3 is 16 residues long. Unmatched junction bases numbered 4, after V lost 3 bases and J lost 1 base. The germline CDR1 and CDR2 sequences are LNHDA and SQIVND (reference sequence). Written as DNA, the CDR3 is TGTGCCAGTAGTATGAGGGCGGGGGGGTCCTACAATGAGCAGTTCTTC. It is translated as CASSMRAGGSYNEQFF.

The rearrangement joins TRBV18 to TRBJ2-3; TRBD2 is a possible D gene (6 bases). V dropped 3 bases and J dropped 2 bases, with 12 bases sitting between them. This CDR3 has 15 amino acids. Germline V gene lookup returns CDR1 KGHSH and CDR2 LQKENI. The CDR3 protein is CASSPRTIPTDTQYF. In DNA, the CDR3 is TGTGCCAGCTCACCTCGGACTATTCCCACAGATACGCAGTATTTT.

This chain uses TRBV9 with TRBJ2-7; 8 bases fit TRBD1. The CDR3 sequence is 15 residues long. J lost 2 bases, V lost 0 bases, and 4 bases had no gene match. Per germline, CDR1 SGDLS and CDR2 YYNGEE. The CDR3: CASSVGGRGPYEQYF. The CDR3 DNA reads as TGTGCCAGCAGCGTAGGGGGCAGGGGGCCCTACGAGCAGTACTTC.

Only a few counts were recorded for this clone. This sequence is one base from a far larger clone and is likely a read error. The CDR3 loop is CASSQEGTGLSGYTF. The CDR3, as DNA: TGTGCCAGCAGCCAAGAAGGGACAGGGCTAAGTGGCTACACCTTC. This rearrangement joins TRBV4-2 to TRBJ1-2; 9 nucleotides match TRBD1. Losses at the gene ends were 0 bases for V and 7 bases for J; bases not matched to a gene: 6. This CDR3 is built from 15 residues. Looked up from germline, CDR1 is LGHNA and CDR2 is YNFKEQ.

This clone was counted once. V usage is TRBV19 and J usage is TRBJ2-7, with 8 bases identical to TRBD1. Trimming removed 4 bases from V and 4 bases from J; junction bases left unmatched: 9. The germline V gene has CDR1 LNHDA and CDR2 SQIVND (reference sequence). The CDR3 is 15 amino acids. The CDR3 DNA is TGTGCCAGTAGTACCCAAGGACAGGGCGGGTACGAGCAGTACTTC. Amino acid sequence: CASSTQGQGGYEQYF.

The V call is TRBV5-4, the J call TRBJ1-1, with 8 bases lining up with TRBD1. Unmatched junction bases numbered 12, after V lost 4 bases and J lost 1 base. Germline V gene sequence: CDR1 SGHNT, CDR2 YYREEE (reference sequence). This CDR3 contains 17 residues. Here the CDR3 reads CASSDPRTGSGNTEAFF. CDR3 coding DNA: TGTGCCAGCAGCGACCCCCGGACAGGGTCAGGGAACACTGAAGCTTTCTTT.

The chain couples TRBV7-9 to TRBJ2-5; TRBD2 matches at 12 bases. The DNA end favors TRBJ2-7, so the J call may be wrong. Germline assignment: CDR1 SEHNR and CDR2 FQNEAQ (reference sequence). This CDR3 spans 14 amino acids. The CDR3 DNA follows: TGTGCCAGCAGCAAGACTAGCGGGAGCTACGAGCAGTACTTC. Residues: CASSKTSGSYEQYF.

This chain uses TRBV4-2 with TRBJ2-3, with a tentative D call TRBD1 (5 bases). The CDR3 loop spans 15 amino acids. Deletions cut 0 bases from V and 0 bases from J, with 7 bases between. The V gene's germline CDR1 is LGHNA and CDR2 YNFKEQ. The CDR3 spells CASSQDGHSTDTQYF. The CDR3 DNA is TGTGCCAGCAGCCAAGACGGACATAGCACAGATACGCAGTATTTT.

This clone was observed a single time. The gene calls are TRBV7-9 and TRBJ1-2, with D perhaps matching TRBD1 (6 bases). There are 11 residues in the CDR3. CDR1 is SEHNR, CDR2 FQNEAQ, per germline (reference sequence). The CDR3 nucleotides are TGTTCCTTGAGGGGGGGTCGCGGCTACACCTTC. As protein: CSLRGGRGYTF.

The V call is TRBV4-2, the J call TRBJ2-7; a possible D gene is TRBD2 (7 bases). CDR1 and CDR2 (germline): LGHNA, YNFKEQ. The CDR3 extends over 13 amino acids. V lost 1 base and J 6 bases, leaving 10 bases between the germline ends. The chain's CDR3 is CASSQVGGGEQYF. As DNA, the CDR3 is TGTGCCAGCAGCCAAGTAGGGGGGGGCGAGCAGTACTTC.

A single count supports this clone. The chain recombines TRBV5-4 with TRBJ2-1; TRBD1 is a possible D gene (6 bases). V lost 4 bases, J lost 5 bases, and 10 bases lay in between. This CDR3 has 13 amino acids. The germline V gene has CDR1 SGHNT and CDR2 YYREEE (reference sequence). The CDR3 nucleotides read TGTGCCAGCAGCCCCGGGACAAACAATGAGCAGTTCTTC. It specifies CASSPGTNNEQFF.

The chain carries TRBV10-3 and TRBJ2-5, with 8 bases identical to TRBD1. This CDR3 has 12 residues. The V segment lost 10 bases and the J segment 2 bases; nucleotides outside the gene matches: 3. Germline values: CDR1 ENHRY, CDR2 SYGVKD. CDR3 sequence (DNA): TGTGCCAGCAGGGGGCAACAAGAGACCCAGTACTTC. Translation: CASRGQQETQYF.

The gene calls are TRBV7-2 and TRBJ2-2; the D gene is possibly TRBD2 (5 bases). CDR1 and CDR2 from the germline V gene are SGHTA and FQGNSA. The CDR3 runs to 15 residues. V lost 3 bases and J lost 6, with 14 bases in between. The CDR3: CASSFGLAWAGELFF. The CDR3 DNA reads TGTGCCAGCAGCTTCGGGCTAGCATGGGCCGGGGAGCTGTTTTTT. The whole variable domain, filled in from reference TRBV7-2 and TRBJ2-2, reads GAGVSQSPSNKVTEKGKDVELRCDPISGHTALYWYRQSLGQGLEFLIYFQGNSAPDKSGLPSDRFSAERTGGSVSTLTIQRTQQEDSAVYLCASSFGLAWAGELFFGEGSRLTVL.

V gene TRBV21-1 combines with J gene TRBJ2-7; TRBD1, as called in the table, went unchecked against the DNA. TRBV21-1 is a known pseudogene. CDR3 size: 18 residues. This CDR3 is CASSKEIVAGAELYEQYF. The CDR3 coding sequence is TGTGCCAGCAGCAAAGAAATTGTAGCAGGGGCGGAATTATACGAGCAGTACTTC.

The chain combines TRBV7-8 with TRBJ2-7; D perhaps matches TRBD2 (6 bases). Trimming left V 0 bases short and J 2 bases short, with 20 bases between. This CDR3 comprises 18 residues. CDR1 is SGHVS, CDR2 FQNEAQ, per germline. CDR3 coding DNA: TGTGCCAGCAGCTTAGCCGGACGCCGGGAGCACGTTCCCTACGAGCAGTACTTC. It translates to CASSLAGRREHVPYEQYF.

The gene calls are TRBV4-2 and TRBJ2-5; 9 bases match TRBD2. Germline V gene data show CDR1 as LGHNA and CDR2 as YNFKEQ. With 2 bases clipped from V and 0 bases from J, the junction kept 4 bases outside the gene matches. The CDR3 runs 16 residues. The CDR3 DNA reads TGTGCCAGCAGCCAAAGAGCGGGGGGCCACCAAGAGACCCAGTACTTC. It yields the protein CASSQRAGGHQETQYF.